This record looks at one T cell receptor (beta chain) sequence and its context. What antigen it recognizes has not been identified. Base quality data are lacking; no much larger clone is found one base away. The sample originates from a study of blood T cell repertoires in COVID-19 (dated by TCRdb to between 2020 and 2021). Regarding the study in general: Samples covering the acute and convalescent phases of COVID-19 were provided by collaborators in the United States, Italy and Spain. The prospective study material was composed of cDNA or gDNA derived from T cells, B-cell-depleted T cells, or PBMCs. Deeply sampled blood TCRbeta repertoires from subjects exposed to, actively infected with, or recovered from COVID-19 were included in the dataset. Where available, HLA class I and class II types were obtained from metadata supplied by the sample provider rather than from assay-based typing. The repertoires were made available in a free public database intended to serve as a resource for research on the immune response to SARS-CoV-2. Nearly every sample came with metadata listing a de-identified subject ID, COVID-19 status, age in years and sex. Samples were obtained from the ongoing ImmuneRACE study (first 160 participants) and from 1,254 subjects provided by 6 global collaborators.

Findings and caveats that apply to the study as a whole: The quantity of clinical and demographic metadata differed by source and by participant and was supplied without curation.

From the cysteine through the phenylalanine, the CDR3 covers 16 amino acids. Of the read, only the CDR3 DNA is kept; its 48 bases are in frame from base 1. V is pruned by 2 bases and J by 6 bases, leaving 9 bases of the junction without a gene match. The CDR1 and CDR2 encoded by the germline V gene (reference sequence) are LNHNV and YYDKDF. TCRbeta CDR3 regions were amplified from genomic DNA by means of the immunoSEQ Assay, a bias-controlled multiplex PCR. The source study handled its data this way. The number of nucleated cells in each sample was estimated by amplification of reference gene primers within the assay. To quantify the absolute abundance of each unique TCRbeta CDR3 rearrangement, sequence reads were collapsed and filtered. For each sample, productive Simpson clonality was calculated as the square root of Simpson's diversity index over productive rearrangements. The source is immuneACCESS, and TCRdb retained only in-frame sequences with V and J called. Part of the clones is not carried over; for the studies checked, unresolved V genes explain less than half of this, and the remainder is unexplained. V and J calls and clone size are those listed in that table; D and trimming were worked out from the DNA. For this sample there are 25,000 or so clones; 86% appear just once. Together, the top ten hold 9.5% to 15% of the sample.

The collaborating institutions used their own protocols to collect whole blood in K2EDTA tubes. For TCRbeta analysis, collaborator samples were shipped as frozen whole blood, as isolated PBMCs, or as DNA extracted from either sample type. Sequenced sample: peripheral blood. This clonotype originated in a woman of 80 years or more with active or convalescent COVID-19. This chain is built from TRBV15 and TRBJ1-5; 8 bases in the junction line up with TRBD1. The CDR3 reads as follows: CATSRQTTGAGQPQHF. The sequenced DNA is TGTGCCACCAGCAGACAGACGACAGGGGCCGGTCAGCCCCAGCATTTT.